One and the same sample provided the 10 T cell receptor beta chains below, sequenced in a study of Graves' ophthalmopathy and Graves' hyperthyroidism. Investigators amplified TCR beta CDR3 regions from RNA transcripts. The first round was an RT-PCR with HTBI primers, and the second round was a multiplex PCR. TCRdb processed the multiplex PCR reads anew with MiXCR; each CDR3 protein has one entry. Among about 620,000 distinct CDR3 sequences listed, 20% to 25% were seen once. Sequencing was performed on peripheral blood. The source of these receptors is a woman between 18 and 29 years old with stable Graves' hyperthyroidism. Some clones in this sample may be carry-over from other donors' samples.

The rearrangement uses TRBV19 and TRBJ1-1; TRBD1 matches 11 bases. V lost 5 bases and J lost 7; bases outside the gene matches: 6. The CDR3 has 14 residues. Germline V gives CDR1 LNHDA, CDR2 SQIVND (reference sequence). The CDR3, as DNA: TGTGCCAGTAGTCGGGACAGGGGGTTCGGTGAAGCTTTCTTT. Residues: CASSRDRGFGEAFF. The variable domain in full, with the rest retrieved from reference TRBV19 and TRBJ1-1, is DGGITQSPKYLFRKEGQNVTLSCEQNLNHDAMYWYRQDPGQGLRLIYYSQIVNDFQKGDIAEGYSVSREKKESFPLTVTSAQKNPTAFYLCASSRDRGFGEAFFGQGTRLTVV.

This clonotype appeared many times. The chain has TRBV6-5 and TRBJ1-5, with D tentatively TRBD1 (5 bases). Trimming pared 6 bases from V and 4 bases from J, leaving 13 bases between. The germline V gene has CDR1 MNHEY and CDR2 SVGAGI. The CDR3 spans 14 residues. This CDR3 reads CASSLGTQNQPQHF. CDR3 in DNA: TGTGCCAGCAGCCTTGGGACCCAGAATCAGCCCCAGCATTTT.

This clonotype showed up many times. This chain uses TRBV6-2 or TRBV6-3 with TRBJ2-5, with unresolved D. V lost 0 bases, J lost 4 bases, and 6 bases lay in between. CDR3 length: 13 amino acids. Germline values: CDR1 MNHEY, CDR2 SVGEGT. The CDR3 reads CASSYSWGETQYF. CDR3 DNA: TGTGCCAGCAGTTACTCTTGGGGAGAGACCCAGTACTTC.

V and J are TRBV7-2 and TRBJ1-2, with a possible D match to TRBD1 (5 bases). The ends were cut back, 1 base at V and 8 bases at J, with 14 bases in the middle. Germline V CDR1 and CDR2: SGHTA, FQGNSA. The CDR3 is 14 residues long. CDR3 sequence (DNA): TGTGCCAGCAGCTTAGAAGGGGAAGGGGACGGCTACACCTTC. Protein: CASSLEGEGDGYTF.

This clonotype was detected many times. This chain uses TRBV12-3 or TRBV12-4 with TRBJ2-2; D ambiguous. This CDR3 is built from 14 residues. Trimming cost V 2 bases and J 1 base, with 5 bases left between them. The CDR3 bases are TGTGCCAGCAGTTTAAGGGTGAACACCGGGGAGCTGTTTTTT. Amino acid sequence: CASSLRVNTGELFF.

The chain's CDR3 is CASSRTGPLHF. The DNA for the CDR3 is TGTGCCAGCAGTAGGACGGGACCCCTCCACTTT. The V call is TRBV6-1, the J call TRBJ1-6; D is unresolved. In germline, CDR1 is MNHNS, CDR2 SASEGT. CDR3 length equals 11 residues. V shed 5 bases and J shed 12 bases, with 8 bases lying between them.

The sample holds a few counts of this clonotype. The chain carries TRBV3-1 and TRBJ2-7; no definite D call. The CDR3 is 13 residues long. V lost 2 bases and J 0 bases, leaving 5 bases between the germline ends. Germline CDR1 and CDR2: LGHDT and YNNKEL (reference sequence). CDR3 nucleotide sequence: TGTGCCAGCAGCCAATGGGACTCCTACGAGCAGTACTTC. This gives the protein CASSQWDSYEQYF.

The sample holds many counts of this clonotype. The V gene is TRBV30, the J gene TRBJ1-1; D possibly corresponds to TRBD1 (5 bases). The V end was cut by 4 bases, the J end by 1 base, with 10 bases between. The germline CDR1 and CDR2 sequences are GTSNPN and SVGIG (reference sequence). The CDR3 length is 13 residues. CDR3 residues: CAWISGANTEAFF. DNA of the CDR3: TGTGCCTGGATTTCCGGGGCGAACACTGAAGCTTTCTTT.

The chain uses TRBV6-1 and TRBJ2-6, with 7 bases identical to TRBD1. The CDR3 loop spans 16 amino acids. The germline CDR1 and CDR2 sequences are MNHNS and SASEGT. Trimming at V came to 7 bases and at J to 0 bases, leaving 6 bases not matched to a gene. The DNA for the CDR3 is TGTGCCAGCAACCCGCAGGGGGTCTCTGGGGCCAACGTCCTGACTTTC. It translates to CASNPQGVSGANVLTF.

V gene TRBV9 combines with J gene TRBJ2-6; 7 nucleotides line up with TRBD1. There are 19 residues in the CDR3. The V segment lost 0 bases and the J segment 0 bases; nucleotides outside the gene matches: 9. CDR1 and CDR2 (germline): SGDLS, YYNGEE. For the CDR3, the DNA is TGTGCCAGCAGCGTAGCCAGACAGGGCAATTCCTCTGGGGCCAACGTCCTGACTTTC. This sequence encodes CASSVARQGNSSGANVLTF.